This record looks at one TCR beta chain sequence and its context. These data come from a study of blood T cell repertoires in COVID-19. About the research overall: Samples representing acute and convalescent COVID-19 were sourced from the United States, Italy and Spain.

The CDR3 contains 12 residues. Trimming removed 7 bases from V and 5 bases from J; junction bases left unmatched: 5. Assay: immunoSEQ multiplex PCR; the TCRdb copy retains only in-frame clones and omits some. The data hold some 200,000 clones, with roughly nine tenths observed a single time. Cohort assignment relied on participant-reported clinical history. The sequencing input was PBMCs or T cells enriched from blood (not recorded which). The chain links TRBV12-3 or TRBV12-4 to TRBJ2-7; 7 bases are a match to TRBD2. The sequence came from a woman under 30 in a cohort exposed to, infected with or recovered from COVID-19 (not recorded which). Here the CDR3 reads CASKGDYHEQYF. The CDR3 DNA reads TGTGCCAGCAAAGGGGACTACCACGAGCAGTACTTC.